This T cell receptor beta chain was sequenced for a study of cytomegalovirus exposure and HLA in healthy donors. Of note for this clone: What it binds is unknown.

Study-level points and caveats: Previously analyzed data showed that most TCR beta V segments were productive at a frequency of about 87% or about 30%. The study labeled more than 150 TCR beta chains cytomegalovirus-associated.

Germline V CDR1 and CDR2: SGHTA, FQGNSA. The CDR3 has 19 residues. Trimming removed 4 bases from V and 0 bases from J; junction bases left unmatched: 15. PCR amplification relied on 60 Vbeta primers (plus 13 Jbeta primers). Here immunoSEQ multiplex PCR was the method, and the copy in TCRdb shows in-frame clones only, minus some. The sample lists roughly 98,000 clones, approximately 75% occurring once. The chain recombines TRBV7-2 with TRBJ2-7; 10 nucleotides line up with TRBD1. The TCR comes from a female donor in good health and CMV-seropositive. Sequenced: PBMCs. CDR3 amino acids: CASSSYLSPGQGNSYEQYF. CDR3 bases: TGTGCCAGCAGCTCGTACCTCTCTCCGGGACAGGGGAACTCCTACGAGCAGTACTTC.